The 24 T cell receptor beta chains given below trace back to one sample, sequenced in a study of CD8 T cells in ankylosing spondylitis. TCRdb analysed the 5' RACE reads with MiXCR anew, one entry per CDR3 protein. The data contain around 150,000 distinct CDR3 sequences, 40% to 50% of them singletons. Material: synovial fluid, either unsorted or a sorted T cell fraction (not recorded which). The receptors shown here come from a male donor with ankylosing spondylitis.

This clonotype was counted only a few times. The CDR3 spells CASSGFQGPGANVLTF. The CDR3 DNA sequence: TGTGCCAGCAGTGGATTTCAGGGGCCTGGGGCCAACGTCCTGACTTTC. This sequence joins TRBV2 and TRBJ2-6; D possibly corresponds to TRBD1 (6 bases). Germline V lookup: CDR1 SNHLY, CDR2 FYNNEI. This CDR3 is 16 amino acids long. The V end was cut by 4 bases, the J end by 2 bases, with 12 bases between. Full variable domain (outside the CDR3, taken from reference TRBV2 and TRBJ2-6): EPEVTQTPSHQVTQMGQEVILRCVPISNHLYFYWYRQILGQKVEFLVSFYNNEISEKSEIFDDQFSVERPDGSNFTLKIRSTKLEDSAMYFCASSGFQGPGANVLTFGAGSRLTVL.

This chain connects TRBV6-5 to TRBJ2-7; 8 bases are shared with TRBD2. J was trimmed by 4 bases and V by 0 bases; bases with no gene match: 8. Germline CDR1 and CDR2: MNHEY and SVGAGI. CDR3 length equals 16 residues. CDR3 sequence: CASSYSRSGSDYEQYF. The CDR3 DNA follows: TGTGCCAGCAGTTACTCGAGGAGCGGGAGTGATTACGAGCAGTACTTC.

This clonotype was detected a few times. The chain combines TRBV5-5 with TRBJ2-1, with D possibly TRBD1 on 5 matching bases. Trimming removed 3 bases from V and 7 bases from J, with 14 bases in between. Germline V lookup: CDR1 SGHKS, CDR2 YYEKEE (reference sequence). This CDR3 spans 14 amino acids. The CDR3 nucleotides read TGTGCCAGCAGCTACCTCGGCAGGGCGAATGAGCAGTTCTTC. It is translated as CASSYLGRANEQFF.

V usage is TRBV5-1 and J usage is TRBJ2-7, with TRBD2 as a possible D gene (5 bases). Per germline, CDR1 SGHRS and CDR2 YFSETQ. This CDR3 is built from 14 residues. V lost 2 bases to trimming and J lost 5 bases, with 14 bases between them. DNA of the CDR3: TGCGCCAGCAGCTTTCAAGGACTCCACGACGAGCAGTACTTC. Its translation is CASSFQGLHDEQYF. The variable domain in full, completed from reference TRBV5-1 and TRBJ2-7, reads KAGVTQTPRYLIKTRGQQVTLSCSPISGHRSVSWYQQTPGQGLQFLFEYFSETQRNKGNFPGRFSGRQFSNSRSEMNVSTLELGDSALYLCASSFQGLHDEQYFGPGTRLTVT.

In its sample, this clonotype was seen a few times. The rearrangement links TRBV10-3 to TRBJ2-3, with 8 bases fitting TRBD2. With 3 bases clipped from V and 2 bases from J, the junction kept 10 bases outside the gene matches. Germline CDR1 and CDR2: ENHRY and SYGVKD. CDR3 length: 17 amino acids. CDR3 sequence: CAISEEGLGLATDTQYF. CDR3 coding DNA: TGTGCCATCAGTGAAGAGGGCCTTGGACTAGCCACAGATACGCAGTATTTT.

The J gene is TRBJ1-1, the V gene TRBV6-5; D might be TRBD1 (5 bases). Germline V gives CDR1 MNHEY, CDR2 SVGAGI. This CDR3 spans 17 amino acids. V was trimmed by 4 bases and J by 4 bases, leaving 22 bases between them. CDR3: CASSFILTAGVGTEAFF. CDR3 bases: TGTGCCAGCAGTTTTATACTGACAGCCGGAGTGGGCACTGAAGCTTTCTTT.

In this sample, this clonotype turned up many times. The chain has TRBV28 and TRBJ2-3, with D possibly called TRBD1 or TRBD2 (6 bases each). The CDR3 extends over 14 amino acids. Trimming stripped 8 bases from V and 6 bases from J, with 18 bases between. Germline V gene data show CDR1 as MDHEN and CDR2 as SYDVKM. This CDR3 reads CASLDRGGRDTQYF. The CDR3, as DNA: TGTGCCAGCCTCGACAGAGGGGGGCGCGATACGCAGTATTTT.

This clonotype was seen a handful of times. V and J are TRBV27 and TRBJ2-3; TRBD2 aligns across 7 bases. The germline gives CDR1 MNHEY, CDR2 SMNVEV (reference sequence). The CDR3 has 14 residues. Trimming removed 5 bases from V and 4 bases from J; junction bases left unmatched: 6. CDR3 coding DNA: TGTGCCAGCAGTCTACGGGAGGAGTCAGATACGCAGTATTTT. Translating gives CASSLREESDTQYF.

The CDR3 loop is CASSYVKNTEAFF. The DNA of the CDR3 is TGTGCCAGCAGTTACGTCAAGAACACTGAAGCTTTCTTT. The V and J genes are TRBV6-2 or TRBV6-3 and TRBJ1-1; D uncertain. From germline, CDR1 is MNHEY and CDR2 SVGEGT. With 2 bases removed from V and 1 base from J, the gap between germline ends came to 5 bases. The CDR3 contains 13 residues.

This clonotype was seen more than once but under ten times. V usage is TRBV18 and J usage is TRBJ2-5; 8 positions agree with TRBD2. CDR1 is KGHSH, CDR2 LQKENI, per germline. The CDR3 is 14 residues long. The V gene end was trimmed by 3 bases and the J gene end by 5 bases; junction bases not matched to a gene: 5. The DNA of the CDR3 is TGTGCCAGCTCACCCAACATAGCGGGGGAGACCCAGTACTTC. Encoded protein: CASSPNIAGETQYF.

A few counts support this clonotype. The V gene is TRBV5-1, the J gene TRBJ1-2; D gene ambiguous. The CDR3 is made up of 14 amino acids. Germline V CDR1 and CDR2: SGHRS, YFSETQ. Trimming left V 1 base short and J 8 bases short, with 15 bases between. The CDR3 protein is CASSLHSVRRGYTF. The CDR3 nucleotides are TGCGCCAGCAGCTTGCACAGCGTAAGACGGGGCTACACCTTC. Supplemented by reference TRBV5-1 and TRBJ1-2, the full variable domain reads KAGVTQTPRYLIKTRGQQVTLSCSPISGHRSVSWYQQTPGQGLQFLFEYFSETQRNKGNFPGRFSGRQFSNSRSEMNVSTLELGDSALYLCASSLHSVRRGYTFGSGTRLTVV.

In nucleotides, the CDR3 is TGCAGTTTACCGGGACAGGGACTCTATGGCTACACCTTC. Translated, it gives CSLPGQGLYGYTF. This chain links TRBV20-1 with TRBJ1-2; 9 bases agree with TRBD1. Per germline, CDR1 DFQATT and CDR2 SNEGSKA (reference sequence). This CDR3 is built from 13 residues. The V gene end was trimmed by 8 bases and the J gene end by 4 bases; junction bases not matched to a gene: 8.

At least ten counts were recorded for this clonotype. The chain couples TRBV3-1 to TRBJ1-2; D call uncertain. The CDR3 consists of 15 residues. Trimming removed 4 bases at V and 3 bases at J, with 15 bases between. Germline loops: CDR1 LGHDT, CDR2 YNNKEL (reference sequence). For the CDR3, the DNA is TGTGCCAGCAGCCCCCAGGCCTCTCTCTACTATGGCTACACCTTC. It specifies CASSPQASLYYGYTF.

This clonotype has just one count. The gene calls are TRBV5-1 and TRBJ2-3; D not certain. The length of the CDR3 is 12 residues. V was pared by 1 base and J by 8 bases, with 8 bases between. The germline V gene has CDR1 SGHRS and CDR2 YFSETQ. CDR3 bases: TGCGCCAGCAGCTTGCAATGGGGTACGCAGTATTTT. Amino acids: CASSLQWGTQYF.

The V and J genes are TRBV20-1 and TRBJ1-5, with 7 positions matching TRBD1. J lost 2 bases, V lost 2 bases, and 12 bases had no gene match. This CDR3 spans 17 amino acids. Germline CDR1 reads DFQATT; CDR2 reads SNEGSKA (reference sequence). CDR3 protein: CSARMGQRPSGNQPQHF. The DNA for the CDR3 is TGCAGTGCTAGAATGGGACAGAGGCCCTCGGGCAATCAGCCCCAGCATTTT.

The CDR3 coding sequence is TGTGCCAGCAGCCTAATAGGACGAGACACTTACGAGCAGTACTTC. It codes for CASSLIGRDTYEQYF. This chain links TRBV7-8 with TRBJ2-7; no clear D. Germline CDR1 reads SGHVS; CDR2 reads FQNEAQ. V lost 5 bases to trimming and J lost 4 bases, with 18 bases between them. The CDR3 extends over 15 amino acids.

Here the CDR3 DNA reads TGCGCCAGCAGCCAAGGTTGGCAGGGAAAGTCCGGGGAGCTGTTTTTT. This gives the protein CASSQGWQGKSGELFF. The rearrangement uses TRBV4-1 and TRBJ2-2; possible D gene TRBD1, 5 bases. CDR1 is MGHRA, CDR2 YSYEKL, per germline. CDR3 length: 16 amino acids. Trimming cost V 1 base and J 6 bases, with 15 bases left between them.

The chain combines TRBV12-3 or TRBV12-4 with TRBJ2-5; D perhaps matches TRBD2 (7 bases). The CDR3 contains 17 residues. The V gene lost 5 bases and the J gene lost 5 bases, with 24 bases spanning the gap. CDR3 loop: CASSPRRGGLEWETQYF. CDR3 nucleotides: TGTGCCAGCAGTCCACGACGCGGGGGCCTTGAGTGGGAGACCCAGTACTTC.

CDR3 DNA sequence: TGTGCCAGCAGCCAAGAGACAGGGTACCAAGAGACCCAGTACTTC. Its protein is CASSQETGYQETQYF. The chain combines TRBV16 with TRBJ2-5, with TRBD1 matching over 7 bases. Germline V gene lookup returns CDR1 KGHSY and CDR2 FQNENV. V gave up 2 bases and J gave up 0 bases; unmatched junction bases: 3. The CDR3 runs to 15 residues.

This clonotype has a handful of counts. The chain joins TRBV5-1 to TRBJ2-2, with 14 nucleotides matching TRBD2. V was clipped by 4 bases and J by 4 bases; unmatched bases: 9. The CDR3 is 18 residues long. In germline, CDR1 is SGHRS, CDR2 YFSETQ. The CDR3 is CASSIPPGLAGATGELFF. The CDR3 DNA reads TGCGCCAGCAGCATTCCTCCGGGACTAGCGGGAGCCACCGGGGAGCTGTTTTTT.

This clonotype was counted between two and nine times. The chain uses TRBV7-9 and TRBJ2-2; TRBD1 might be the D (6 bases). V was trimmed by 5 bases and J by 3 bases, leaving 13 bases between them. This CDR3 comprises 15 residues. The germline V gene encodes CDR1 SEHNR and CDR2 FQNEAQ (reference sequence). The CDR3 sequence is CASSLRGADTGELFF. The CDR3 nucleotides read TGTGCCAGCAGCCTCAGGGGCGCCGACACCGGGGAGCTGTTTTTT.

The chain combines TRBV7-8 with TRBJ2-1; TRBD2 might be the D (5 bases). The CDR3 is 15 residues long. From germline, CDR1 is SGHVS and CDR2 FQNEAQ. Trimming cost V 4 bases and J 3 bases, with 13 bases left between them. CDR3 in DNA: TGTGCCAGCAGCTCCCCATGGACTTTCTACAATGAGCAGTTCTTC. This gives the protein CASSSPWTFYNEQFF.

The genes are TRBV29-1 and TRBJ2-7; no clear D gene. The V and J ends lost 4 bases and 4 bases respectively, with 11 bases between them. The CDR3 extends over 12 amino acids. In germline, CDR1 is SQVTM, CDR2 ANQGSEA. The CDR3 nucleotides read TGCAGCGTTGCGTGGAAAACTTACGAGCAGTACTTC. Its protein is CSVAWKTYEQYF.

The J gene is TRBJ2-2, the V gene TRBV7-8; 8 bases line up with TRBD2. The CDR3 covers 15 residues. Germline trimming cut 2 bases from V and 9 bases from J; bases unmatched to any gene: 8. In germline, CDR1 is SGHVS, CDR2 FQNEAQ. The CDR3 DNA is TGTGCCAGCAGCTTAACTAGCGGCCTCAGCAGGGAGCTGTTTTTT. Amino acid sequence: CASSLTSGLSRELFF.